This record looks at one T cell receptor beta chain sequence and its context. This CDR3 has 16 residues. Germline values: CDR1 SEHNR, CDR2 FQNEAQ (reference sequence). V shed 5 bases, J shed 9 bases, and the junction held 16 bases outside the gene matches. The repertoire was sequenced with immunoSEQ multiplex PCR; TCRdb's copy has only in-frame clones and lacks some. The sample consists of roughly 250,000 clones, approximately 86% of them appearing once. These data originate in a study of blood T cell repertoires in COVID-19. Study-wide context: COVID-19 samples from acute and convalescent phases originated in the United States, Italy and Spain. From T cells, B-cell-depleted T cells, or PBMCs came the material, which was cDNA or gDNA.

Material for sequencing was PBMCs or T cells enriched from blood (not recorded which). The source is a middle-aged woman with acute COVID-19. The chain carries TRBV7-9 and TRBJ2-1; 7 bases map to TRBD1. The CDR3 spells CASSPTRDSLLSEQFF. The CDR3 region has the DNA TGTGCCAGCAGCCCCACCCGGGACAGTCTATTGAGTGAGCAGTTCTTC.